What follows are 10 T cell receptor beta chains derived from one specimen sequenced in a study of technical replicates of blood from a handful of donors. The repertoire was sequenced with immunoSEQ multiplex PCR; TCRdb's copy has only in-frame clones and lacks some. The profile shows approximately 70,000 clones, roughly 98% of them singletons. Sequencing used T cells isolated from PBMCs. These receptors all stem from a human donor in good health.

The CDR3 region is CASSLAQGAEYNEQFF. As DNA, the CDR3 is TGTGCCAGCAGCTTAGCACAGGGGGCAGAGTACAATGAGCAGTTCTTC. The chain is built from TRBV7-8 and TRBJ2-1; the match to TRBD1 covers 9 bases. V shed 0 bases and J 4 bases; nucleotides not matched to a gene: 4. The germline gives CDR1 SGHVS, CDR2 FQNEAQ. This CDR3 has 16 residues. The variable domain in full, with the rest retrieved from reference TRBV7-8 and TRBJ2-1, is GAGVSQSPRYKVAKRGQDVALRCDPISGHVSLFWYQQALGQGPEFLTYFQNEAQLDKSGLPSDRFFAERPEGSVSTLKIQRTQQEDSAVYLCASSLAQGAEYNEQFFGPGTRLTVL.

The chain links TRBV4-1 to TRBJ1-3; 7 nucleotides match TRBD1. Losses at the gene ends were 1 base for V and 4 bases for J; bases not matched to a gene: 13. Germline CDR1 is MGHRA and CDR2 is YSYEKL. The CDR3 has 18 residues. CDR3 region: CASSQVIDRVSSGNTIYF. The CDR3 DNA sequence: TGCGCCAGCAGCCAAGTCATAGACAGGGTCTCTTCGGGAAACACCATATATTTT.

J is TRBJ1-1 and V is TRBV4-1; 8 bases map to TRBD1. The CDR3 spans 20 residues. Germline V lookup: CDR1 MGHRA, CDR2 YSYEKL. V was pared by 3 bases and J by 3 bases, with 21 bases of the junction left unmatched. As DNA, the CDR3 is TGCGCCAGCAGCCAGGAGGAAGAGGGGGTATGGGGGACAGGACACACTGAAGCTTTCTTT. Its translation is CASSQEEEGVWGTGHTEAFF.

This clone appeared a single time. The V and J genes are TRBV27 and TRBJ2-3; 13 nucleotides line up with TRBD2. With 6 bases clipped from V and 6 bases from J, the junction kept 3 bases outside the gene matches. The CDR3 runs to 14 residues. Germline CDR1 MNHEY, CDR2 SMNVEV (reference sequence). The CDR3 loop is CASSGLAGVDTQYF. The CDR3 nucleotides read TGTGCCAGCAGCGGACTAGCGGGGGTGGATACGCAGTATTTT.

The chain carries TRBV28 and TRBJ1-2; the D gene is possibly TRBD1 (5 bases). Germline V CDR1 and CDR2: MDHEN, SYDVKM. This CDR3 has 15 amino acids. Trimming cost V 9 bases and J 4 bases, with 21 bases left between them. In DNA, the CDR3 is TGTGCCAGTAGGGGAATGGTTTTGGAAGGCTATGGCTACACCTTC. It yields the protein CASRGMVLEGYGYTF.

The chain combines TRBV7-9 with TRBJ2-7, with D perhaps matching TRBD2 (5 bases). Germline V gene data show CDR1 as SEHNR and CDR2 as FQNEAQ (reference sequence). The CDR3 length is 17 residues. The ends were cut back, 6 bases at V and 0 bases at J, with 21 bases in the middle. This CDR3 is CASSLEVGRVDSYEQYF. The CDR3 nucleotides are TGTGCCAGCAGTTTGGAGGTTGGCAGAGTAGACTCCTACGAGCAGTACTTC.

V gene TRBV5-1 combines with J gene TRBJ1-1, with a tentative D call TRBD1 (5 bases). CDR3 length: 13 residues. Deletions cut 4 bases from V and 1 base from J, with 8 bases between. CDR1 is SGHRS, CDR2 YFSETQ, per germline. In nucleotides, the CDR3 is TGCGCCAGCAGCCCTAGGGGGAACACTGAAGCTTTCTTT. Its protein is CASSPRGNTEAFF.

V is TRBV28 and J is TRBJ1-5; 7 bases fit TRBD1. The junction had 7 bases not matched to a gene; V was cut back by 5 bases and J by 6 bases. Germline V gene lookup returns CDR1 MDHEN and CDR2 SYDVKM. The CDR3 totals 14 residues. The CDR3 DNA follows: TGTGCCAGCAGTCTGAAGGGGGCGAGTCAGCCCCAGCATTTT. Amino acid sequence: CASSLKGASQPQHF.

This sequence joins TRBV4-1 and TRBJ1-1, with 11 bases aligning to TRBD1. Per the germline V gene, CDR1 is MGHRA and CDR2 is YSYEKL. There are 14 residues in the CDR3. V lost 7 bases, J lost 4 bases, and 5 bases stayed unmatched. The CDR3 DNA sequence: TGCGCCAGCACCCAGGGGACAGGGGGCACTGAAGCTTTCTTT. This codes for CASTQGTGGTEAFF.

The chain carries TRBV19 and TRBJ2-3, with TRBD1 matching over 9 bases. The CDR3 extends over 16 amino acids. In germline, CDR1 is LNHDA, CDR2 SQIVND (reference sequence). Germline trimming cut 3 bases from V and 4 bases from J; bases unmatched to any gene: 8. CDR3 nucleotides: TGTGCCAGTAGTATTTCCGGGACAGGGTGGGCAGATACGCAGTATTTT. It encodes CASSISGTGWADTQYF.